This T cell receptor (beta chain) is drawn from a study of PD-1 blockade in classical Hodgkin lymphoma (dated by TCRdb to about 2020). Study-wide context: Nivolumab dosing was 3 mg/kg intravenously every 2 weeks, continuing until either disease progression or unacceptable toxicity. A peripheral blood immune signature of response to PD-1 blockade in classical Hodgkin lymphoma was defined using TCR beta sequencing and CyTOF.

The count of this clone is one. The target of this receptor is not known. No base qualities exist here, and no much larger clone lies one base off it. The junction shows trimming of 6 bases on V and 4 bases on J, and the gene matches do not reach 4 bases of it. CDR1 SGHRS and CDR2 YFSETQ are derived from the germline V gene. CDR3 length: 13 amino acids, cysteine to phenylalanine. The CDR3 DNA has 39 bases and is translated from base 1. What the authors observed across the whole study: Trial patients achieving complete response had baseline diversity similar to newly diagnosed patients, whereas partial responders and progressors had significantly lower diversity. Baseline TCR diversity was reported to be lower in newly diagnosed patients than in healthy donors, and even lower in relapsed/refractory patients. By C4D1, a significant rise was seen in CD4+ TCR diversity but not in CD8+ TCR diversity (p=0.0027 vs p=0.16), and the rise was most apparent among complete responders (p=0.02). The study covered only a single clinical trial cohort, and the causes of the repertoire differences, possibly disease activity or prior therapy, were still not defined. Diversity was lower in patients who began nivolumab less than 1 year after ASCT, so these patients were left out of later analyses to avoid confounding by immune reconstitution.

The sample's time point label, in plain terms: cycle 1 day 1 (C1D1), immediately before nivolumab initiation. All trial patients had relapsed after autologous stem cell transplantation, with cohorts A, B and C differing in prior brentuximab vedotin exposure. The trial cohort comprised 56 patients with relapsed/refractory classical Hodgkin lymphoma whose best overall responses were complete response, partial response or progressive disease. In the multi-cohort phase II CheckMate 205 trial, trial patients received single-agent nivolumab. An independent review committee assessed best overall response by applying the 2007 International Working Group response criteria. PBMCs from the trial were collected at three points: immediately before nivolumab initiation (C1D1), and during therapy at cycle 2 day 1 and cycle 4 day 1. Peripheral blood was collected in 8 mL Vacutainer Cell Preparation Tubes, from which PBMCs were isolated by centrifugation and then cryopreserved.

Genomic DNA was extracted with the Qiagen DNeasy kit from unsorted PBMCs and from negatively selected CD4+ and CD8+ fractions. Using primers that anneal to V and J segments, immunoSEQ multiplex PCR amplified the TCR beta CDR3 regions. A synthetic immune receptor repertoire was used to minimize amplification bias, and remaining bias was computationally removed after sequencing. The authors processed their data as follows. Repertoire diversity was quantified as the Shannon entropy index using custom Python scripts. Unsorted, CD4+ and CD8+ repertoires were analyzed separately, except for combined analyses in which CD4+ and CD8+ sequences were merged in silico. Clonal expansion was defined as a frequency increase of at least 2-fold after treatment compared with C1D1, and clones undetected at baseline were assigned a pseudocount of 0.5. Singleton clones were defined as clones with 0 or 1 copy at C1D1, and non-singleton clones were defined as clones with 2 or more copies. By matching protein sequences in sorted samples from the same patient, clones expanded in unsorted samples were annotated as CD4+, CD8+ or unknown. Wilcoxon tests on paired samples were used to test diversity changes from C1D1 to C4D1. TCRdb obtained this table from immuneACCESS and retained in-frame rearrangements with V and J assigned. These tables miss some clones; where compared with another copy, unresolved V genes account for less than half of the shortfall, and the remainder is unexplained. V and J calls plus clone size are reproduced from that table; the DNA served to infer D and trimming. The sample yields tens of thousands of clones; about 92% were counted once. Approximately 8.1% of the sample is in the top ten clones.

The V and J genes are TRBV5-1 and TRBJ2-1; 7 central nucleotides agree with TRBD1. The sample in question was peripheral blood mononuclear cells (PBMCs), obtained at baseline. This receptor was identified in a human donor with classical Hodgkin lymphoma. The CDR3 corresponds to CASTGTDYNEQFF. The nucleotide sequence reads TGCGCCAGCACCGGGACAGATTACAATGAGCAGTTCTTC.